This TCR beta chain was obtained from a study of T cell repertoires in cytomegalovirus infection. Study-level information: Indicated by public TCR beta signatures were CMV infection and matching HLA type. Findings and caveats of the study: There were carriers of CMV plus the relevant HLA, and cumulative public TCR beta family frequency identified them. HLA-C-restricted CMV-specific TCR beta clonotypes prevailed in the ex vivo response.

TCRdb passed the reads through MiXCR, listing each CDR3 protein once. The repertoire consists of approximately 730,000 distinct CDR3 sequences, with approximately 33% occurring once and the leading ten covering approximately 18%. The CDR3 length is 14 residues. Germline loops: CDR1 SQVTM, CDR2 ANQGSEA. V was cut by 7 bases and J by 5 bases, with 17 bases left in between. On this clonotype itself: The target antigen is unknown.

The starting material was cultured PBMCs, obtained from culture after CMV antigen stimulation. This TCR was recovered from a human donor in good health (CMV status not recorded). Some clones in this sample may be carry-over from other donors' samples. The chain combines TRBV29-1 with TRBJ1-4; D is unclear. DNA for the CDR3: TGCAGCGCTAAGCTCGGCGGCGACAATGAAAAACTGTTTTTT. The encoded protein is CSAKLGGDNEKLFF.